This T cell receptor (beta chain) was profiled in a study of blood T cell repertoires in COVID-19. The overall study: COVID-19 samples from acute and convalescent phases originated in the United States, Italy and Spain. Sources were T cells, B-cell-depleted T cells, or PBMCs; the material itself was cDNA or gDNA.

Original data processing: Quantification of nucleated cells was approximated via reference gene primer amplification. TCRdb's copy holds only in-frame clones and misses some; the assay was immunoSEQ multiplex PCR. That table supplies the V and J calls and clone size; D and trimming were determined from the DNA. This table has over 75,000 clones, 75% to 90% appearing once. The CDR3 loop spans 12 amino acids. With 2 bases removed from V and 7 bases from J, the gap between germline ends came to 8 bases. The germline gives CDR1 SGHTA, CDR2 FQGNSA. The chain has TRBV7-2 and TRBJ1-2; no reliable D call. The source is a human donor in a cohort sampled during active COVID-19. What was sequenced was peripheral blood. Here the CDR3 reads CASSLLGVGYTF. CDR3 in DNA: TGTGCCAGCAGCTTATTGGGAGTTGGCTACACCTTC.